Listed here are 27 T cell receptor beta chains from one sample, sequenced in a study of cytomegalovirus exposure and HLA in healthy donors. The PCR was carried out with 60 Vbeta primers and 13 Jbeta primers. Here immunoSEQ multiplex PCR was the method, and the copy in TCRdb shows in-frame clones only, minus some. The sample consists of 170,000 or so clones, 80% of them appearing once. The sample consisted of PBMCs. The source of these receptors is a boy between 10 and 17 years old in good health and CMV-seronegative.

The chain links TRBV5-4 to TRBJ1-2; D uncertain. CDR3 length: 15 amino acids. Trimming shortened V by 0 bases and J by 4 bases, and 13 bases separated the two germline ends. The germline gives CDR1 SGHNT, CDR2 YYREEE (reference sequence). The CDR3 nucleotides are TGTGCCAGCAGCTTGGGCCCGTCGACGGGCTATGGCTACACCTTC. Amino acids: CASSLGPSTGYGYTF.

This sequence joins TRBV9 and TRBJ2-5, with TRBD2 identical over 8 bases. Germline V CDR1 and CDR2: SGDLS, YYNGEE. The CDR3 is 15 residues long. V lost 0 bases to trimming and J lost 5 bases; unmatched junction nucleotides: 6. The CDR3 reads CASSVGTSSRETQYF. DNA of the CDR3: TGTGCCAGCAGCGTAGGGACTAGCTCTCGGGAGACCCAGTACTTC.

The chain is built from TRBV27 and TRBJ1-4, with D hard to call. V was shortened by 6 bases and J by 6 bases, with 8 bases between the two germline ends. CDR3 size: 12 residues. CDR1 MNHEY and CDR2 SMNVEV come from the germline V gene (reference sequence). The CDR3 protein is CASSNSYEKLFF. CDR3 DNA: TGTGCCAGCAGCAACAGTTATGAAAAACTGTTTTTT.

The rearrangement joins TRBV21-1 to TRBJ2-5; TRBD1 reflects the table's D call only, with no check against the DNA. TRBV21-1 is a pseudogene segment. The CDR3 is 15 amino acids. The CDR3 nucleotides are TGTGCCATCTTACTCCGGGACAAGTACCAAGAGACCCAGTACTTC. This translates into CAILLRDKYQETQYF.

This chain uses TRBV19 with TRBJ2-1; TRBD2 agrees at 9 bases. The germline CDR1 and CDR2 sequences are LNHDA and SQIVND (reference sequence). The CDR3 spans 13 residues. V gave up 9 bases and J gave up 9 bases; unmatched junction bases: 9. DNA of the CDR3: TGTGCCAGCAATCCGGGACTAGCAACTGAGCAGTTCTTC. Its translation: CASNPGLATEQFF. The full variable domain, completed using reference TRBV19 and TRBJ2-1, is DGGITQSPKYLFRKEGQNVTLSCEQNLNHDAMYWYRQDPGQGLRLIYYSQIVNDFQKGDIAEGYSVSREKKESFPLTVTSAQKNPTAFYLCASNPGLATEQFFGPGTRLTVL.

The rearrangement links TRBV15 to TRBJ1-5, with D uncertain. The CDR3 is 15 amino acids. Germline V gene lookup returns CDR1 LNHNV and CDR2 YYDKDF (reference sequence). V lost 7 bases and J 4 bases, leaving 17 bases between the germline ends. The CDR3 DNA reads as TGTGCCACCACCGCGAGTGACATTTATAATCAGCCCCAGCATTTT. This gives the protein CATTASDIYNQPQHF.

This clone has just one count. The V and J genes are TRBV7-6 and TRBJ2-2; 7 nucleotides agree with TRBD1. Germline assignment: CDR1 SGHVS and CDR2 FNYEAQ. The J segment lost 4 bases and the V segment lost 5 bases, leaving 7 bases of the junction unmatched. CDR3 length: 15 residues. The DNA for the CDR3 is TGTGCCAGCAGCGGACTGACAGGGCTCACCGGGGAGCTGTTTTTT. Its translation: CASSGLTGLTGELFF.

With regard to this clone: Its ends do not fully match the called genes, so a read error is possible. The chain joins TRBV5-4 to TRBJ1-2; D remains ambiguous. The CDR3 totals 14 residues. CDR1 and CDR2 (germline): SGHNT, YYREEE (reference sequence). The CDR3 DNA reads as TGTGCCAGCAGCTCTCCACTACTTAACTATGGTTACACCTTC. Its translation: CASSSPLLNYGYTF.

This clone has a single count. The CDR3 loop is CASSQDGRVGGELFF. DNA of the CDR3: TGCGCCAGCAGCCAAGACGGGAGGGTCGGCGGGGAGCTGTTTTTT. The chain uses TRBV4-3 and TRBJ2-2; TRBD2 aligns across 8 bases. From germline, CDR1 is LGHNA and CDR2 YSLEER. The CDR3 is made up of 15 amino acids. J gave up 7 bases and V 0 bases, and 4 bases lay outside the gene matches.

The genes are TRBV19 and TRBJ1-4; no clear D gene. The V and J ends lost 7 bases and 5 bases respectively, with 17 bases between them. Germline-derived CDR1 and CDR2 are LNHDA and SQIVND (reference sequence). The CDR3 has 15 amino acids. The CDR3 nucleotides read TGTGCCAGTAACCAGATTGGCAGGAGGAATGAAAAACTGTTTTTT. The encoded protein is CASNQIGRRNEKLFF.

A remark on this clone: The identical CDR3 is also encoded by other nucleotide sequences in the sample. CDR3 DNA sequence: TGTGCCAGCAGCGCATTACAGGGTCGGACTGAAGCTTTCTTT. As protein: CASSALQGRTEAFF. This chain joins TRBV9 and TRBJ1-1; D possibly corresponds to TRBD1 (6 bases). V was shortened by 3 bases and J by 5 bases, with 14 bases between the two germline ends. This CDR3 is built from 14 residues. CDR1 is SGDLS and CDR2 is YYNGEE in the germline V gene.

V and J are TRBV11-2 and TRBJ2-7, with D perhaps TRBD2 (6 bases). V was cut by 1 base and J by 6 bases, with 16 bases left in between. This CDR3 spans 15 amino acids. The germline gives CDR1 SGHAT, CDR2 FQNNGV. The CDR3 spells CASSLVGTPGGEQYF. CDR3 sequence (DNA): TGTGCCAGCAGCTTAGTCGGGACTCCCGGCGGCGAGCAGTACTTC.

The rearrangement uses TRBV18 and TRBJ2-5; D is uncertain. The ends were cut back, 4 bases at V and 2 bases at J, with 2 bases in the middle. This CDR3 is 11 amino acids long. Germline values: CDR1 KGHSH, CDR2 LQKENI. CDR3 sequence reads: CASSLQETQYF. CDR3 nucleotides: TGTGCCAGCTCACTACAAGAGACCCAGTACTTC.

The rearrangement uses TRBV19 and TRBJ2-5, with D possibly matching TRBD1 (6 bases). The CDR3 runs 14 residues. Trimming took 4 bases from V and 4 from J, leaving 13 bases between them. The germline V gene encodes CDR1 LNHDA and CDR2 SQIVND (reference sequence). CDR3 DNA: TGTGCCAGTAGTACCAGGGGCCCCCGAGAGACCCAGTACTTC. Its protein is CASSTRGPRETQYF.

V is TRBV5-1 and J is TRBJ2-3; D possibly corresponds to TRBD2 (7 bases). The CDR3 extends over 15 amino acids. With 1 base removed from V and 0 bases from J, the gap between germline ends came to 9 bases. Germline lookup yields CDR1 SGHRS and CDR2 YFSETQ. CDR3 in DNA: TGCGCCAGCAGCTTGCGGGGGGCGAGCACAGATACGCAGTATTTT. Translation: CASSLRGASTDTQYF. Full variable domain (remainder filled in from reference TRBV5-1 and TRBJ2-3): KAGVTQTPRYLIKTRGQQVTLSCSPISGHRSVSWYQQTPGQGLQFLFEYFSETQRNKGNFPGRFSGRQFSNSRSEMNVSTLELGDSALYLCASSLRGASTDTQYFGPGTRLTVL.

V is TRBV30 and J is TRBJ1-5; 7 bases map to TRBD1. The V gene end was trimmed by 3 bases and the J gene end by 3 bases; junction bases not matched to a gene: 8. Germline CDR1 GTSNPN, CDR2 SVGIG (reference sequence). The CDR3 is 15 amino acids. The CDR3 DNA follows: TGTGCCTGGAGCCGCGGGACAGCTATCAATCAGCCCCAGCATTTT. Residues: CAWSRGTAINQPQHF.

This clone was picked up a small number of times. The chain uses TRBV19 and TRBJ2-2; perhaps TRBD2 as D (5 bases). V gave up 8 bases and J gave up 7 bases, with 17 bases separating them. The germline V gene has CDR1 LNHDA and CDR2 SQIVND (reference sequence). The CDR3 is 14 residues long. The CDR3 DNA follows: TGTGCCAGTGGGTCTGAATCCCGGGGCGGGGAGCTGTTTTTT. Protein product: CASGSESRGGELFF. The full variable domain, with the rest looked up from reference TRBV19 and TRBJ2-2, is DGGITQSPKYLFRKEGQNVTLSCEQNLNHDAMYWYRQDPGQGLRLIYYSQIVNDFQKGDIAEGYSVSREKKESFPLTVTSAQKNPTAFYLCASGSESRGGELFFGEGSRLTVL.

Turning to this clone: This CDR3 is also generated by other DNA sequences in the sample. CDR3 nucleotides: TGTGCCAGCAGTGTTGGACAGGGCAATCAGCCCCAGCATTTT. Translated, it gives CASSVGQGNQPQHF. This sequence joins TRBV6-1 and TRBJ1-5, with 7 bases aligning to TRBD1. The CDR3 totals 14 residues. The germline gives CDR1 MNHNS, CDR2 SASEGT. The J segment lost 2 bases and the V segment lost 4 bases, leaving 2 bases of the junction unmatched.

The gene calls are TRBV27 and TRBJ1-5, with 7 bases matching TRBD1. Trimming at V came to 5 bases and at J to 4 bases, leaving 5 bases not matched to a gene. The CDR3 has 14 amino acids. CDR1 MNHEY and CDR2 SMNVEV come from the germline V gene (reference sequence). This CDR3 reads CASSIQGLNQPQHF. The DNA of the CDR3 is TGTGCCAGCAGTATACAGGGGCTGAATCAGCCCCAGCATTTT.

The CDR3, as DNA: TGTGCCAGCAGTGGGCCGGGACAGGGAGGCTACACCTTC. Encoded protein: CASSGPGQGGYTF. This sequence joins TRBV6-4 and TRBJ1-2; 9 positions agree with TRBD1. The J segment lost 8 bases and the V segment lost 4 bases, leaving 5 bases of the junction unmatched. Germline V gives CDR1 MRHNA, CDR2 SNTAGT. This CDR3 is built from 13 residues.

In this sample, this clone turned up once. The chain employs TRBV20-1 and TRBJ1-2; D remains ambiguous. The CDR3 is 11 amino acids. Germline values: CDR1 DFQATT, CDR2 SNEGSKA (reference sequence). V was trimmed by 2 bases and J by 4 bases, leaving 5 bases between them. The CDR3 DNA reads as TGCAGTGCTAGACGGAGCTATGGCTACACCTTC. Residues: CSARRSYGYTF.

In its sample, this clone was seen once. In DNA form, the CDR3 reads TGCGCCAGCAGCTTGGCCGGCCTCGCGGTTGAACGAGGAGATACGCAGTATTTT. Amino acids: CASSLAGLAVERGDTQYF. The rearrangement links TRBV5-1 to TRBJ2-3, with no clear D. With 0 bases removed from V and 5 bases from J, the gap between germline ends came to 22 bases. This CDR3 is 18 amino acids long. CDR1 and CDR2 from the germline V gene are SGHRS and YFSETQ.

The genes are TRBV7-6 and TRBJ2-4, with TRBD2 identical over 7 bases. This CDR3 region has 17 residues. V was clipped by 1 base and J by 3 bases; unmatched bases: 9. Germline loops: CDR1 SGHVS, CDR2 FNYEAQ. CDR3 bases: TGTGCCAGCAGCTTAGGAGTCCCGGGGGGTGGCAAAAACATTCAGTACTTC. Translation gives CASSLGVPGGGKNIQYF.

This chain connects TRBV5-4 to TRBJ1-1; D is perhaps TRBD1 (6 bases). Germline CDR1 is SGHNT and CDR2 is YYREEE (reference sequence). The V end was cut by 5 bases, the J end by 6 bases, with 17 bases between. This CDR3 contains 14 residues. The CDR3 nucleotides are TGTGCCAGCAGTACCGGGACAAACTTTCCTGAAGCTTTCTTT. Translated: CASSTGTNFPEAFF. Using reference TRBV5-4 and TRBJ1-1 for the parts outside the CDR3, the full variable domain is ETGVTQSPTHLIKTRGQQVTLRCSSQSGHNTVSWYQQALGQGPQFIFQYYREEENGRGNFPPRFSGLQFPNYSSELNVNALELDDSALYLCASSTGTNFPEAFFGQGTRLTVV.

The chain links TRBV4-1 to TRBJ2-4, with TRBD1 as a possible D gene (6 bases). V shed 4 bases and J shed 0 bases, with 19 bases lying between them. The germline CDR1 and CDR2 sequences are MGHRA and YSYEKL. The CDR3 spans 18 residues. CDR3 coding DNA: TGCGCCAGCAGCCGCCCCCGGACAGACCGACTAGCCAAAAACATTCAGTACTTC. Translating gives CASSRPRTDRLAKNIQYF.

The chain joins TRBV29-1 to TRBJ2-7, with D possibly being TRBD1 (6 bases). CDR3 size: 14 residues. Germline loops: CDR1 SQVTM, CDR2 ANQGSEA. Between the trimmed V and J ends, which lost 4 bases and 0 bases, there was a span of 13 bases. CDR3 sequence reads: CSVAAGEDSYEQYF. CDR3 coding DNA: TGCAGCGTTGCGGCAGGGGAAGACTCCTACGAGCAGTACTTC.

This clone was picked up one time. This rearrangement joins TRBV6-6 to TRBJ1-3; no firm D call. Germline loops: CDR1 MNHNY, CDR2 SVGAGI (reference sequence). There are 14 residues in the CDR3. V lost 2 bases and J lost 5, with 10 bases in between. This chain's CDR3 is CASSYTAERNTIYF. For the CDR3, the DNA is TGTGCCAGCAGTTACACCGCCGAGAGAAACACCATATATTTT.